This entry concerns a single T cell receptor beta chain. The entry originates in a study of blood T cell repertoires in COVID-19. The data were produced by immunoSEQ multiplex PCR, yet TCRdb's version contains in-frame clones alone and is incomplete. The sample lists 200,000 to 250,000 clones, about nine tenths occurring once. Trimming pared 2 bases from V and 2 bases from J, leaving 7 bases between. The germline CDR1 and CDR2 sequences are WSHSY and SAAADI. CDR3 length: 14 residues. This TCR derives from a woman aged 55-75 years with acute or convalescent COVID-19. Specimen: peripheral blood. J is TRBJ1-5 and V is TRBV10-2; possible D gene TRBD1, 6 bases. As DNA, the CDR3 is TGCGCCAGCAGTGAGGCAGGGGGCAATCAGCCCCAGCATTTT. Amino acids: CASSEAGGNQPQHF.